Given below is one T cell receptor beta chain in context. Its antigen is as yet unknown. The PCR used 60 Vbeta and 13 Jbeta primers. Using immunoSEQ multiplex PCR, the repertoire was profiled, and TCRdb retains in-frame clones only, with some absent. This table has some 140,000 clones, roughly four fifths appearing once. This record belongs to a study of cytomegalovirus exposure and HLA in healthy donors. Study observations and caveats: The authors enumerated 150 to 200 TCR beta chains as linked to cytomegalovirus. In an earlier analysis, about 87% or about 30%: the productive usage of most TCR beta V segments. A few chains tied to CMV proved CMV antigen-specific in vitro.

CDR3 length equals 14 residues. CDR1 MDHEN and CDR2 SYDVKM come from the germline V gene. The V end was cut by 0 bases, the J end by 3 bases, with 9 bases between. The chain recombines TRBV28 with TRBJ2-7, with a possible D match to TRBD1 (5 bases). The sample comprised PBMCs. This receptor was taken from a man aged 30-40 years in good health and CMV-seronegative. The chain's CDR3 is CASSLWGLNYEQYF. CDR3 in DNA: TGTGCCAGCAGTTTATGGGGGCTGAACTACGAGCAGTACTTC. Looking up the rest from reference TRBV28 and TRBJ2-7 gives the full variable domain: DVKVTQSSRYLVKRTGEKVFLECVQDMDHENMFWYRQDPGLGLRLIYFSYDVKMKEKGDIPEGYSVSREKKERFSLILESASTNQTSMYLCASSLWGLNYEQYFGPGTRLTVT.